The rows below give T cell receptor beta chains drawn from one sample of a study of response to subunit inactivated influenza vaccine. TCRdb processed the RT-PCR reads anew with MiXCR; each CDR3 protein has one entry. Of fewer than 600,000 distinct CDR3 sequences detected, under 8.5% appear once; the ten largest clones hold around 13%. The material sequenced was PBMCs from blood, taken about 24 months after vaccination. Every receptor here comes from a man aged 50 to 75 who received an inactivated influenza vaccine. Each CDR3 is given with its conserved first and last residue. A D gene is named only where the DNA matches it firmly. Only part of the rows carry a size: once, few, many, or a class if the clone is expanded.

D	V	length	J	size	DNA	CDR3
.	TRBV2	12	TRBJ2-7	many	TGTGCCAGCAGTGCACACCTCTACGAGCAGTACTTC	CASSAHLYEQYF
TRBD2	TRBV9	16	TRBJ2-3	.	TGTGCCAGCAGCGGTTGGGGGACTAGTGACACAGATACGCAGTATTTT	CASSGWGTSDTDTQYF
.	TRBV9	16	TRBJ2-3	.	TGTGCCAGCAGCGCACCACAGGGTGCTAGCACAGATACGCAGTATTTT	CASSAPQGASTDTQYF
TRBD1	TRBV14	13	TRBJ2-1	many	TGTGCCAGCAGGCGGACAGGGTCAGGTGAGCAGTTCTTC	CASRRTGSGEQFF
TRBD2	TRBV10-3	15	TRBJ2-1	.	TGTGCCATCACTACCCAGCGGGGCTCCTACAATGAGCAGTTCTTC	CAITTQRGSYNEQFF
.	TRBV28	14	TRBJ2-1	many	TGTGCCAGCAGTTTAAGAGGGGGGATCAATGAGCAGTTCTTC	CASSLRGGINEQFF
.	TRBV4-2	11	TRBJ2-7	few	TGTGCCAGCAGCCAGGGGGCCGGTCGGTACTTC	CASSQGAGRYF
.	TRBV28	15	TRBJ1-5	many	TGTGCCAGCAGCCGCGAGGGGGTAGAAAATCAGCCCCAGCATTTT	CASSREGVENQPQHF
.	TRBV10-3	13	TRBJ2-7	many	TGTGCCATCATGGGCAGTCGCTCCTACGAGCAGTACTTC	CAIMGSRSYEQYF
TRBD1	TRBV7-9	17	TRBJ1-2	.	TGTGCCAGCAGCTTAGCGGTGGGGACAGCTTATAACTATGGCTACACCTTC	CASSLAVGTAYNYGYTF
.	TRBV28	13	TRBJ1-1	.	TGTGCCGGGGGTCGGGGGGCGGGCACTGAAGCTTTCTTT	CAGGRGAGTEAFF
TRBD2	TRBV7-2	15	TRBJ2-5	few	TGTGCCAGCAGCTTTAGTAGCGGGGGGATGGAGACCCAGTACTTC	CASSFSSGGMETQYF
.	TRBV12-3/TRBV12-4	12	TRBJ2-3	few	TGTGCCAGCACCGGGGACCAGCATACGCAGTATTTT	CASTGDQHTQYF
.	TRBV29-1	15	TRBJ2-5	.	TGCAGCGTTGAATCTGGGTTTAGGTACAAAGAGACCCAGTACTTC	CSVESGFRYKETQYF
.	TRBV4-2	16	TRBJ1-5	many	TGTGCCAGCAGCCAAAATGTAGTGGGCGGCCATCAGCCCCAGCATTTT	CASSQNVVGGHQPQHF
TRBD1	TRBV28	16	TRBJ1-1	.	TGTGCCAGCAGTTTATCCCCCGGGACAGGGAACACTGAAGCTTTCTTT	CASSLSPGTGNTEAFF
.	TRBV15	15	TRBJ2-2	.	TGTGCCACCAGCAGAGATCTCGAGGGTCCTAGGGAGCTGTTTTTT	CATSRDLEGPRELFF
.	TRBV6-1	15	TRBJ2-1	few	TGTGCCAGCAGTGGGGGAGTTGGGTCCTACAATGAGCAGTTCTTC	CASSGGVGSYNEQFF
TRBD1	TRBV5-6	14	TRBJ1-2	many	TGTGCCAGCAGCCTAATAACAGGGGGGATAGGCTACACCTTC	CASSLITGGIGYTF
.	TRBV1	17	TRBJ2-2	few	TGCACCAGCAGCCTAGTAGGAAGCGGGGAAAACACCGGGGAGCTGTTTTTT	CTSSLVGSGENTGELFF
TRBD2	TRBV13	19	TRBJ2-1	few	TGTGCCAGCAGCCCAGTCACCGGGACTAGCGCGAGCTCCTACAATGAGCAGTTCTTC	CASSPVTGTSASSYNEQFF
.	TRBV6-1	13	TRBJ1-4	.	TGTGCCAGCCGGACGGCTCATAATGAAAAACTGTTTTTT	CASRTAHNEKLFF
TRBD1	TRBV2	15	TRBJ2-5	.	TGTGCCAGCAGCAGGACAGGGGGCTACCAAGAGACCCAGTACTTC	CASSRTGGYQETQYF
TRBD2	TRBV20-1	15	TRBJ2-1	.	TGCAGTGCTAGCGGACTAGCGGGGTCCTACAATGAGCAGTTCTTC	CSASGLAGSYNEQFF
TRBD1	TRBV2	15	TRBJ1-6	many	TGTGCCAGCAGGCTAACCGGGACAGATAATTCACCCCTCCACTTT	CASRLTGTDNSPLHF
TRBD2	TRBV29-1	15	TRBJ2-7	many	TGCAGCGTAAAGGGACTAGCGGGAGATCTTTACGAGCAGTACTTC	CSVKGLAGDLYEQYF
.	TRBV20-1	15	TRBJ2-7	many	TGCAGTGCTAGAGCCGGGACATATAGCTCCTACGAGCAGTACTTC	CSARAGTYSSYEQYF
TRBD1	TRBV6-2/TRBV6-3	15	TRBJ1-2	.	TGTGCCAGCAGTTCTCCCGGGACAGGGGGCTATGGCTACACCTTC	CASSSPGTGGYGYTF
.	TRBV6-1	17	TRBJ1-6	many	TGTGCCAGCTCACCGGACGCCGTAAGCTCCTATAATTCACCCCTCCACTTT	CASSPDAVSSYNSPLHF
.	TRBV29-1	12	TRBJ1-1	many	TGCAGCACAGGAGCTGGGGACACTGAAGCTTTCTTT	CSTGAGDTEAFF
.	TRBV15	12	TRBJ1-1	few	TGTGCCACCAGCAGAGAGACAGAAGAAGCTTTCTTT	CATSRETEEAFF
.	TRBV29-1	12	TRBJ1-1	many	TGCAGCGTAGGACAGCTGAACACTGAAGCTTTCTTT	CSVGQLNTEAFF
.	TRBV5-1	15	TRBJ1-6	.	TGCGCCAGCAGCCAAAACGGGGGCCTAGGTTCACCCCTCCACTTT	CASSQNGGLGSPLHF
TRBD1	TRBV11-1	19	TRBJ1-1	few	TGTGCCAGCAGATCGTCAATCTTCCGGGACAGGTCCATGGGCACTGAAGCTTTCTTT	CASRSSIFRDRSMGTEAFF
.	TRBV4-2	14	TRBJ2-3	.	TGTGCCAGCAGCCAAGATGGTGCCCTATCTACGCAGTATTTT	CASSQDGALSTQYF
.	TRBV5-5	15	TRBJ1-1	many	TGTGCCAGCAGCTTGGAGTGGTTACCGAACACTGAAGCTTTCTTT	CASSLEWLPNTEAFF
TRBD1	TRBV5-1	15	TRBJ1-4	.	TGCGCCAGCAGCCCGGAGACAGGGTCGAAGGAAAAACTGTTTTTT	CASSPETGSKEKLFF
TRBD1	TRBV28	15	TRBJ2-1	.	TGTGCCAGCAGTACAGGGGGTAGCTCCTACAATGAGCAGTTCTTC	CASSTGGSSYNEQFF
.	TRBV7-7	13	TRBJ2-1	few	TGTGCTAGCAGCCCCGTTTTGCGGACTCAGCAGTTCTTC	CASSPVLRTQQFF
.	TRBV7-8	14	TRBJ2-7	.	TGTGCCAGCAGCCCCCCCATTAAGTGGGTGGGGCAGTACTTC	CASSPPIKWVGQYF
TRBD1	TRBV20-1	16	TRBJ1-5	few	TGCAGTGCTTCGATCCGCTCAGGGGGCGCATGGCAGCCCCAGCATTTT	CSASIRSGGAWQPQHF
.	TRBV6-5	11	TRBJ2-5	.	TGTGCCACCGGGACACAAGAGACCCAGTACTTC	CATGTQETQYF
.	TRBV7-6	15	TRBJ2-5	.	TGTGCCAGCAGCAAAAGGTCGCAGGCTCAAGAGACCCAGTACTTC	CASSKRSQAQETQYF
.	TRBV29-1	14	TRBJ2-5	many	TGCAGCGTGGCCCGCGTGGATAGACAAGAGACCCAGTACTTC	CSVARVDRQETQYF
TRBD1	TRBV9	16	TRBJ2-7	many	TGTGCCAGCAGCGCGAACACGGGACAGGGGGCTTTAGAGCAGTACTTC	CASSANTGQGALEQYF
.	TRBV30	13	TRBJ1-5	few	TGTGCCTGGAATGCAGGGTTAGGTCAGCCCCAGCATTTT	CAWNAGLGQPQHF
.	TRBV27	16	TRBJ1-2	few	TGTGCCAGCAGTTTAATCGGCGGCTATTCAAACTATGGCTACACCTTC	CASSLIGGYSNYGYTF
.	TRBV7-8	14	TRBJ2-5	few	TGTGCCAGCTCACCATTGGGGGCACAAGAGACCCAGTACTTC	CASSPLGAQETQYF
TRBD2	TRBV15	15	TRBJ2-1	.	TGTGCCACCAGCAGAGAACTAGCGGGAGGGAATGAGCAGTTCTTC	CATSRELAGGNEQFF
.	TRBV20-1	10	TRBJ1-2	many	TGCAGTGCTAGAGAGGATGGCTACACCTTC	CSAREDGYTF
.	TRBV27	16	TRBJ1-4	.	TGTGCCAGCAGTTTGTTAGGGTACGCAACTAATGAAAAACTGTTTTTT	CASSLLGYATNEKLFF
TRBD1	TRBV29-1	14	TRBJ2-5	few	TGCAGCGTTGTGCCCAGGGGGCGCGGGGAGACCCAGTACTTC	CSVVPRGRGETQYF
TRBD2	TRBV7-3	14	TRBJ2-3	.	TGTGCCAGCAGCTTAACAGGGACTAAAGATACGCAGTATTTT	CASSLTGTKDTQYF